This T cell receptor (beta chain) derives from a study of cytomegalovirus exposure and HLA in healthy donors. Sequencing used immunoSEQ multiplex PCR; TCRdb keeps in-frame clones, though not all of them. Of 120,000 or so clones listed, approximately 89% were seen once; the top ten hold around 2%. Comment on this clone: The antigen is undetermined.

Study-wide points: Listed as cytomegalovirus-associated were roughly 180 TCR beta chains.

With 3 bases clipped from V and 0 bases from J, the junction kept 9 bases outside the gene matches. This CDR3 contains 16 residues. Per the germline V gene, CDR1 is SGDLS and CDR2 is YYNGEE. The sequence came from a woman between 18 and 30 years old in good health and CMV-seronegative. The sequenced sample consisted of PBMCs. V is TRBV9 and J is TRBJ2-7, with 7 bases that match TRBD2. CDR3 DNA sequence: TGTGCCAGCAGCGCCCGAGCTAGCGGAAGCTCCTACGAGCAGTACTTC. As protein: CASSARASGSSYEQYF.